This T cell receptor (beta chain) came from a study of T cell responses to AZD1222 COVID-19 vaccine. Regarding the study as a whole: Baseline seropositivity characterized only six or seven AZD1222 recipients. Spike-specific TCR breadth and depth grew following two AZD1222 doses. Donors were largely white British and mainly female; clonal diversity was possibly underestimated. Repertoires were obtained solely post-peak T cell response.

The V gene end was trimmed by 4 bases and the J gene end by 9 bases; junction bases not matched to a gene: 14. Germline V gene data show CDR1 as LGHDT and CDR2 as YNNKEL (reference sequence). CDR3 size: 16 residues. Generated by immunoSEQ multiplex PCR, the TCRdb table keeps only in-frame clones and is missing some. Among approximately 170,000 clones listed, over 85% were seen once. Concerning this clone: What it binds is unknown.

The chain couples TRBV3-1 (or the pseudogene TRBV3-2) to TRBJ1-2, with TRBD1 matching over 10 bases. The sample was peripheral blood, taken on day 0 of AZD1222 vaccination. This TCR derives from an adult in good health. The CDR3 DNA reads as TGTGCCAGCAGCCGTTACCCGGGACAGGGGCATTGGAGCTACACCTTC. Its translation: CASSRYPGQGHWSYTF.